A single T cell receptor (beta chain) is shown here with its context. Its cognate antigen has yet to be identified. Nothing much larger sits one base from this clone, and base qualities are not available. The source of the sample is a study of molecular identifiers for immune sequencing clone quantification listed by TCRdb under 2018. For the study in its entirety: For a replicate experiment, the RNA from either approximately 20,000 or 100,000 naive CD8 T cells was divided into five aliquots, and four of those aliquots went on to sequencing. The study was a methods study using CD8 T cells to benchmark molecular-identifier clustering-based TCR repertoire sequencing (MIDCIRS) and TCR RNA copy counting. The study at large found these results: Highly expanded clone sizes could be underestimated if identical TCR molecules share a barcode. When barcode sub-clustering was left out, chimeric consensus sequences inflated TCR diversity, with chimeras reaching as high as 47%. Spiked-in Jurkat TCR RNA equal to a single cell's worth was reported to be detectable even within one million naive CD8 T cells. The naive libraries included spiked-in Jurkat TCR RNA (10 copies' worth), and this RNA is not part of the donor repertoire. Modeling gave roughly 3 recovered TCR RNA copies per cell versus around 10 by digital PCR, implying around 33% capture efficiency. In CMV-specific effector cells, over 97% of molecules were held by clones above 20 RNA copies, whereas under 1% of molecules were held by such clones in naive cells.

Libraries of naive CD8 T cells were generated from around 20,000 to 1,000,000 sorted cells, with 10%, 30% or 50% of the purified RNA used. Naive CD8 T cells were FACS-sorted as CD8+CD4-CCR7+CD45RA+ on a BD FACSAria II into RLT Plus buffer. Around 11 TCR copies' worth of Jurkat RNA were spiked into roughly 19,000-1,000,000 naive CD8 T cell samples to test detection sensitivity. CD8 T cells were enriched with RosetteSep CD8+ T Cell Enrichment Cocktail and Ficoll-Paque, followed by ACK red cell lysis. The CDR3 contains 11 residues, cysteine and phenylalanine counted. Just the 33-base CDR3 DNA is kept, in frame starting at base 1. CDR1 and CDR2, per the germline V gene (reference sequence), are DFQATT and SNEGSKA. Between the V and J ends, shortened by 7 bases and 6 bases respectively, the junction contains 13 bases. Libraries were built with PCR. The instrument given in TCRdb is Illumina HiSeq 4000. Bulk TCR libraries were prepared as previously described, using TCR primers listed in Table S5. The Qiagen AllPrep DNA/RNA kit was used to purify total RNA. Reads from multiple sequencing runs of the same library were pooled before analysis. In the original analysis: Reads were retained only if an exact TCR constant sequence was present, and the retained reads were trimmed to 150 nt and grouped according to their 12-nt molecular barcodes. Reads in each barcode group were sub-clustered using a 15% Levenshtein threshold, and a quality-weighted consensus sequence was built for each RNA molecule. Non-functional sequences were removed, as were lower-count sequences one edit away from another. On the basis of fitting two negative binomial distributions, barcode sub-clusters with fewer than 20% of the maximum read count were discarded. TCRdb reprocessed the public reads (quality trimming at Q25 with fastp, clone calling with MiXCR) and kept in-frame beta chains. Rows with a matching CDR3 protein are joined into one entry that keeps the most common DNA and genes. For this entry, the V and J calls and clone size follow TCRdb and not the study's own pipeline. This sample comprises more than 300,000 distinct CDR3 sequences, over 20% of them detected only once. The top ten clonotypes cover approximately 0.85% of the sample.

This chain is built from TRBV20-1 and TRBJ2-7, and TRBD1 may be the D gene, going by 5 matching bases. This clonotype was obtained from a human donor in good health. Some libraries in this study had Jurkat cell RNA spiked in. The sample taken for sequencing was naive CD8+ T cells from blood, with Jurkat cell RNA spiked in. Per the publication, the cell subset or site label means: FACS-sorted CD8+CD4-CCR7+CD45RA+ naive T cells. The DNA sequence is TGCAGTGTTACCCAGGGCCCCGAGCAGTACTTC. Its protein is CSVTQGPEQYF.